What follows are 30 T cell receptor beta chains derived from one specimen sequenced in a study of T cell responses to AZD1222 COVID-19 vaccine. Produced via immunoSEQ multiplex PCR; TCRdb's table is partial and in-frame only. The table shows roughly 200,000 clones, with just over 90% occurring only once. This material consisted of peripheral blood, taken 28 days after the second AZD1222 dose. The source is an adult who received the AZD1222 COVID-19 vaccine.

The V call is TRBV6-2 or TRBV6-3, the J call TRBJ2-3; D call uncertain. V was cut by 6 bases and J by 2 bases, with 3 bases left in between. The CDR3 runs 11 residues. Germline V gives CDR1 MNHEY, CDR2 SVGEGT. For the CDR3, the DNA is TGTGCCAGCAGCCTCACAGATACGCAGTATTTT. Translated: CASSLTDTQYF.

The chain links TRBV2 to TRBJ2-5; D not resolved. Germline V gene sequence: CDR1 SNHLY, CDR2 FYNNEI. The V end lost 1 base, the J end lost 5 bases, and 17 bases lay between the germline ends. This CDR3 contains 16 residues. CDR3 in amino acids: CASSEEARRVSETQYF. DNA for the CDR3: TGTGCCAGCAGTGAAGAGGCTCGAAGGGTTTCGGAGACCCAGTACTTC.

This clone came up a few times. V usage is TRBV6-5 and J usage is TRBJ1-2, with D perhaps TRBD1 (5 bases). This CDR3 has 13 amino acids. Trimming removed 0 bases at V and 6 bases at J, with 8 bases between. Per germline, CDR1 MNHEY and CDR2 SVGAGI. Here the CDR3 DNA reads TGTGCCAGCAGTTACTCAGCCAGGGATGGCTACACCTTC. It encodes CASSYSARDGYTF.

The chain employs TRBV10-3 and TRBJ2-2; D remains unclear. Trimming shortened V by 4 bases and J by 1 base, and 19 bases separated the two germline ends. This CDR3 spans 18 amino acids. Germline V gives CDR1 ENHRY, CDR2 SYGVKD. The CDR3 protein is CAISVYPIPTRNTGELFF. In nucleotides, the CDR3 is TGTGCCATCAGTGTCTACCCAATACCCACTCGGAACACCGGGGAGCTGTTTTTT.

This clone has just one count. J is TRBJ1-3 and V is TRBV5-6, with D uncertain. Trimming removed 4 bases from V and 0 bases from J, with 11 bases in between. Germline V gene data show CDR1 as SGHDT and CDR2 as YYEEEE. The CDR3 extends over 15 amino acids. The CDR3 loop is CASSRATTSGNTIYF. CDR3 DNA sequence: TGTGCCAGCAGCCGGGCCACGACCTCTGGAAACACCATATATTTT. Variable domain in full (rest from reference TRBV5-6 and TRBJ1-3): DAGVTQSPTHLIKTRGQQVTLRCSPKSGHDTVSWYQQALGQGPQFIFQYYEEEERQRGNFPDRFSGHQFPNYSSELNVNALLLGDSALYLCASSRATTSGNTIYFGEGSWLTVV.

This chain joins TRBV5-8 and TRBJ1-2, with D tentatively TRBD1 (6 bases). Germline V gene lookup returns CDR1 SGHTS and CDR2 YDEGEE. This CDR3 comprises 16 residues. Trimming cost V 4 bases and J 4 bases, with 20 bases left between them. Here the CDR3 DNA reads TGTGCCAGCAGCGGGAGGGGCACAGGGAAGGGCTATGGCTACACCTTC. The encoded protein is CASSGRGTGKGYGYTF.

CDR3 sequence (DNA): TGTGCCAGTAAGCCTAGCGGAGCGAACACCGGGGAGCTGTTTTTT. Its translation is CASKPSGANTGELFF. The V gene is TRBV19, the J gene TRBJ2-2; 7 positions match TRBD2. The trim removed 7 bases at V and 0 bases at J, leaving 5 bases unmatched. This CDR3 is built from 15 residues. Per the germline V gene, CDR1 is LNHDA and CDR2 is SQIVND (reference sequence).

The CDR3 bases are TGCAGTGCTGAGGGATCCTGGACCCAGTACTTC. Its protein product is CSAEGSWTQYF. The rearrangement links TRBV20-1 to TRBJ2-5; D possibly corresponds to TRBD2 (5 bases). Germline assignment: CDR1 DFQATT and CDR2 SNEGSKA (reference sequence). Trimming stripped 5 bases from V and 7 bases from J, with 11 bases between. This CDR3 contains 11 residues.

This chain connects TRBV10-2 to TRBJ2-2; TRBD2 aligns across 8 bases. CDR3 length: 17 amino acids. The J segment lost 3 bases and the V segment lost 5 bases, leaving 11 bases of the junction unmatched. The germline V gene has CDR1 WSHSY and CDR2 SAAADI. CDR3 nucleotide sequence: TGCGCCAGCAGTTCCCCCCAGCGGGAGTTGGACACCGGGGAGCTGTTTTTT. This translates into CASSSPQRELDTGELFF.

This chain connects TRBV30 to TRBJ1-5; no clear D. Germline assignment: CDR1 GTSNPN and CDR2 SVGIG (reference sequence). The V end lost 0 bases, the J end lost 4 bases, and 7 bases lay between the germline ends. The CDR3 is 13 residues long. The CDR3 coding sequence is TGTGCCTGGAGTGTAAGACCGAATCAGCCCCAGCATTTT. Translated, it gives CAWSVRPNQPQHF.

The V call is TRBV4-1, the J call TRBJ2-6; 9 bases align to TRBD1. The ends lost 0 bases at V and 0 bases at J; junction bases unmatched: 6. The CDR3 totals 19 residues. Germline CDR1 reads MGHRA; CDR2 reads YSYEKL. CDR3 DNA: TGCGCCAGCAGCCAAGATTTGGGACAGGGAAACTCTGGGGCCAACGTCCTGACTTTC. It yields the protein CASSQDLGQGNSGANVLTF.

J is TRBJ2-7 and V is TRBV27; unclear D gene. Germline CDR1 and CDR2: MNHEY and SMNVEV (reference sequence). Between the trimmed V and J ends, which lost 2 bases and 6 bases, there was a span of 11 bases. The CDR3 is 13 residues long. The CDR3 DNA is TGTGCCAGCAGTTTAACTCTCCGAGGCGAGCAGTACTTC. Translated: CASSLTLRGEQYF.

The chain recombines TRBV6-5 with TRBJ2-1, with 7 bases matching TRBD2. Unmatched junction bases numbered 12, after V lost 7 bases and J lost 9 bases. There are 14 residues in the CDR3. The germline CDR1 and CDR2 sequences are MNHEY and SVGAGI. CDR3 coding DNA: TGTGCCAGCACCACCTCCGCGGGAGTGGGTGAGCAGTTCTTC. Translation: CASTTSAGVGEQFF.

V and J are TRBV7-6 and TRBJ2-1, with 7 bases lining up with TRBD1. Germline V gene lookup returns CDR1 SGHVS and CDR2 FNYEAQ. Trimming took 1 base from V and 7 from J; bases not matched to a gene: 16. The CDR3 is made up of 18 amino acids. CDR3 in amino acids: CASSLGSAGGMRGNEQFF. The CDR3 DNA follows: TGTGCCAGCAGCTTAGGTTCGGCAGGGGGAATGAGGGGGAATGAGCAGTTCTTC.

The chain joins TRBV15 to TRBJ1-1; D is unresolved. Germline CDR1 reads LNHNV; CDR2 reads YYDKDF (reference sequence). This CDR3 has 12 amino acids. Trimming cost V 4 bases and J 2 bases, with 5 bases left between them. CDR3 in amino acids: CATSILNTEAFF. For the CDR3, the DNA is TGTGCCACCAGCATATTAAACACTGAAGCTTTCTTT. Full variable domain (rest looked up from reference TRBV15 and TRBJ1-1): DAMVIQNPRYQVTQFGKPVTLSCSQTLNHNVMYWYQQKSSQAPKLLFHYYDKDFNNEADTPDNFQSRRPNTSFCFLDIRSPGLGDTAMYLCATSILNTEAFFGQGTRLTVV.

The CDR3 protein is CASRIWGPQTDTQYF. The DNA of the CDR3 is TGTGCCAGCAGGATTTGGGGTCCTCAAACAGATACGCAGTATTTT. V and J are TRBV7-2 and TRBJ2-3; no definite D call. V was pared by 6 bases and J by 3 bases, with 16 bases between. The CDR3 sequence is 15 residues long. Per the germline V gene, CDR1 is SGHTA and CDR2 is FQGNSA.

V usage is TRBV7-8 and J usage is TRBJ2-1; 7 bases line up with TRBD2. The trim removed 4 bases at V and 5 bases at J, leaving 14 bases unmatched. In germline, CDR1 is SGHVS, CDR2 FQNEAQ. There are 17 residues in the CDR3. The CDR3 DNA is TGTGCCAGCAGCTCCGGGGGTGCTAGCGGAACCCACAATGAGCAGTTCTTC. Translation: CASSSGGASGTHNEQFF.

This clone was observed a single time. V is TRBV4-1 and J is TRBJ2-3, with D uncertain. V gave up 4 bases and J gave up 3 bases, with 11 bases separating them. Germline V gene sequence: CDR1 MGHRA, CDR2 YSYEKL. The CDR3 is 14 residues long. The CDR3 DNA sequence: TGCGCCAGCAGCCGGACGACCATAACAGATACGCAGTATTTT. Residues: CASSRTTITDTQYF.

CDR3 sequence (DNA): TGTGCCAGCAGTCCTTCGGACGCTAACTATGGCTACACCTTC. This sequence encodes CASSPSDANYGYTF. The chain combines TRBV6-4 with TRBJ1-2; D is unresolved. The CDR3 totals 14 residues. Germline V lookup: CDR1 MRHNA, CDR2 SNTAGT. V dropped 5 bases and J dropped 0 bases, with 10 bases sitting between them.

The chain couples TRBV6-5 to TRBJ2-7, with 9 bases fitting TRBD1. Germline V gene lookup returns CDR1 MNHEY and CDR2 SVGAGI. The J segment lost 2 bases and the V segment lost 5 bases, leaving 7 bases of the junction unmatched. CDR3 length: 15 residues. The CDR3 DNA reads TGTGCCAGCAGTAACGCCTGGACAGGGGCCTACGAGCAGTACTTC. Amino acids: CASSNAWTGAYEQYF.

The gene calls are TRBV27 and TRBJ2-7; possible D gene TRBD2, 5 bases. V was pared by 5 bases and J by 2 bases, with 10 bases between. CDR3 size: 13 residues. Germline CDR1 and CDR2: MNHEY and SMNVEV (reference sequence). Here the CDR3 reads CASSMREPYEQYF. The CDR3 nucleotides read TGTGCCAGCAGTATGAGGGAACCCTACGAGCAGTACTTC.

The chain carries TRBV7-9 and TRBJ2-1; 9 bases line up with TRBD2. With 7 bases clipped from V and 0 bases from J, the junction kept 4 bases outside the gene matches. Germline lookup yields CDR1 SEHNR and CDR2 FQNEAQ (reference sequence). The CDR3 extends over 15 amino acids. This chain's CDR3 is CASIDSGSSYNEQFF. The CDR3 DNA reads TGTGCCAGCATCGATAGCGGGAGCTCCTACAATGAGCAGTTCTTC.

A single count supports this clone. The J gene is TRBJ2-7, the V gene TRBV9; D possibly corresponds to TRBD1 (6 bases). The CDR3 consists of 14 residues. Trimming cost V 0 bases and J 5 bases, with 12 bases left between them. Germline CDR1 reads SGDLS; CDR2 reads YYNGEE. The CDR3 is CASSVGTGRDEQYF. The CDR3 DNA reads TGTGCCAGCAGCGTAGGTACAGGGCGGGACGAGCAGTACTTC.

This chain uses TRBV5-4 with TRBJ2-1, with 7 bases lining up with TRBD2. Germline CDR1 reads SGHNT; CDR2 reads YYREEE (reference sequence). J gave up 0 bases and V 4 bases, and 4 bases lay outside the gene matches. This CDR3 region has 15 residues. The CDR3: CASSLQRDSYNEQFF. CDR3 nucleotide sequence: TGTGCCAGCAGCCTCCAGCGGGACTCCTACAATGAGCAGTTCTTC. Using reference TRBV5-4 and TRBJ2-1 for the parts outside the CDR3, the full variable domain is ETGVTQSPTHLIKTRGQQVTLRCSSQSGHNTVSWYQQALGQGPQFIFQYYREEENGRGNFPPRFSGLQFPNYSSELNVNALELDDSALYLCASSLQRDSYNEQFFGPGTRLTVL.

The chain combines TRBV19 with TRBJ1-4, with a weak D call TRBD1 (5 bases). Germline V CDR1 and CDR2: LNHDA, SQIVND (reference sequence). The CDR3 contains 13 residues. V lost 3 bases to trimming and J lost 8 bases, with 10 bases between them. CDR3 loop: CASSILRDEKLFF. CDR3 nucleotides: TGTGCCAGTAGTATTCTGAGGGACGAAAAACTGTTTTTT.

The chain carries TRBV25-1 and TRBJ1-4, with 7 bases matching TRBD1. After removal of 7 bases from V and 6 bases from J, the junction contained 11 bases not matched to a gene. The CDR3 has 15 amino acids. From germline, CDR1 is MGHDK and CDR2 SYGVNS. CDR3 coding DNA: TGTGCCAGCACCCACGGACAGGATTACGATGAAAAACTGTTTTTT. Translating it yields CASTHGQDYDEKLFF. The full variable domain, in which reference TRBV25-1 and TRBJ1-4 provide the parts outside the CDR3, is EADIYQTPRYLVIGTGKKITLECSQTMGHDKMYWYQQDPGMELHLIHYSYGVNSTEKGDLSSESTVSRIRTEHFPLTLESARPSHTSQYLCASTHGQDYDEKLFFGSGTQLSVL.

A few counts support this clone. This chain uses TRBV7-8 with TRBJ1-2; 9 positions agree with TRBD1. Trimming removed 5 bases from V and 0 bases from J; junction bases left unmatched: 4. The CDR3 runs 15 residues. Germline-derived CDR1 and CDR2 are SGHVS and FQNEAQ. CDR3 DNA sequence: TGTGCCAGCAGCGTAGGGACAGGGTCTAACTATGGCTACACCTTC. This encodes CASSVGTGSNYGYTF. The variable domain in full, with the rest retrieved from reference TRBV7-8 and TRBJ1-2, is GAGVSQSPRYKVAKRGQDVALRCDPISGHVSLFWYQQALGQGPEFLTYFQNEAQLDKSGLPSDRFFAERPEGSVSTLKIQRTQQEDSAVYLCASSVGTGSNYGYTFGSGTRLTVV.

The V and J genes are TRBV9 and TRBJ1-6; TRBD1 aligns across 9 bases. The CDR3 spans 14 residues. Germline V gives CDR1 SGDLS, CDR2 YYNGEE. Trimming at V came to 4 bases and at J to 7 bases, leaving 3 bases not matched to a gene. CDR3 sequence (DNA): TGTGCCAGCAGCCCGGGACAGGGAAATTCACCCCTCCACTTT. This gives the protein CASSPGQGNSPLHF.

This clone was seen only once. The V call is TRBV19, the J call TRBJ2-2, with 11 bases that match TRBD2. CDR3 length equals 15 residues. Germline V gives CDR1 LNHDA, CDR2 SQIVND (reference sequence). The V segment lost 6 bases and the J segment 4 bases; nucleotides outside the gene matches: 4. CDR3: CASRRLAGSTGELFF. CDR3 bases: TGTGCCAGTAGGCGACTAGCGGGAAGCACCGGGGAGCTGTTTTTT.

The V and J genes are TRBV27 and TRBJ2-7, with TRBD1 identical over 7 bases. The CDR3 extends over 15 amino acids. J lost 2 bases, V lost 3 bases, and 7 bases had no gene match. Germline V lookup: CDR1 MNHEY, CDR2 SMNVEV (reference sequence). The CDR3 DNA sequence: TGTGCCAGCAGTTTTTACAGGGGAAAGACCTACGAGCAGTACTTC. Protein sequence: CASSFYRGKTYEQYF.